This T cell receptor beta chain appears in the sequencing data of a study of blood T cell repertoires in COVID-19. Across the whole study: COVID-19 samples, acute and convalescent, were from the United States, Italy and Spain. In each case, the material was cDNA or gDNA derived from T cells, B-cell-depleted T cells, or PBMCs.

Trimming removed 5 bases from V and 0 bases from J, with 7 bases in between. The CDR3 is 13 residues long. Germline CDR1 is MRHNA and CDR2 is SNTAGT. In the authors' methods: Amplification with reference gene primers provided the estimates of nucleated cell counts. Generated by immunoSEQ multiplex PCR, the TCRdb table keeps only in-frame clones and is missing some. The D gene and trimming were derived from the DNA, and the V and J assignments and clone size from that table. The sample holds some 330,000 clones, around 87% seen once. Participant-given clinical history determined each cohort assignment.

The sequenced sample was PBMCs or T cells enriched from blood (not recorded which). This chain uses TRBV6-4 with TRBJ1-1; D remains ambiguous. The source of this sequence is a man aged 35-49 years in a cohort exposed to, infected with or recovered from COVID-19 (not recorded which). The CDR3 nucleotides are TGTGCCAGCAGTTTTCAGGTGAACACTGAAGCTTTCTTT. As protein: CASSFQVNTEAFF.